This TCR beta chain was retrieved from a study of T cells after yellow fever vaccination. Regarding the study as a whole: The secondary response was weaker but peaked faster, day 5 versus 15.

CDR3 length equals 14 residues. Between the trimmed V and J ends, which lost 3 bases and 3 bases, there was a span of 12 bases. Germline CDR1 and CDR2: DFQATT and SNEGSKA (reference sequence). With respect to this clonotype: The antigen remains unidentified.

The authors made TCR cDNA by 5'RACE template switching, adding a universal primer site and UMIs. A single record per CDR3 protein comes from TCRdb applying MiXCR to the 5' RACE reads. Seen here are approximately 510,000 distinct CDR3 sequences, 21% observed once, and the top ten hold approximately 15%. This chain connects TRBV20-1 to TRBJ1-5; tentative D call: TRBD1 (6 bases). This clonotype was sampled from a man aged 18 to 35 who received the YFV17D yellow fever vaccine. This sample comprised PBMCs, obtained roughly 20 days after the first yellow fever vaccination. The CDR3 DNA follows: TGCAGTGCTAGCCGACAGGCTTTCAATCAGCCCCAGCATTTT. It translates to CSASRQAFNQPQHF.